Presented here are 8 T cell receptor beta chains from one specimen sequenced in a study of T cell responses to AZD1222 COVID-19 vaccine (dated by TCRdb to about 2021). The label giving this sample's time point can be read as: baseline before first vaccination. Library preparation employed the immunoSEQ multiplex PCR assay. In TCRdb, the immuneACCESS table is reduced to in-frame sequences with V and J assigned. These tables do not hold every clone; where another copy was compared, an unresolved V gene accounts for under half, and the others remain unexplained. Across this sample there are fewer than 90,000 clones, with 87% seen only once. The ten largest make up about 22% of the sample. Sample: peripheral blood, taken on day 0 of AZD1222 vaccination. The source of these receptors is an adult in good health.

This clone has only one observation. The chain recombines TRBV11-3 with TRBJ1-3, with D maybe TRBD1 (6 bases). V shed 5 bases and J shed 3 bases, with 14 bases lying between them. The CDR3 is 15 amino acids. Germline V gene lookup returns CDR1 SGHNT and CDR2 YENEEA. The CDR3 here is CASSQSGGIGNTIYF. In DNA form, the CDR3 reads TGTGCCAGCAGCCAGAGCGGGGGCATTGGAAACACCATATATTTT.

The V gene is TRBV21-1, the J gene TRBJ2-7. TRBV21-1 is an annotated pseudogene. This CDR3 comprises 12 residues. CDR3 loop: CAQGTLTYEQYF. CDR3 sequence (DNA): TGTGCCCAAGGAACGCTAACCTACGAGCAGTACTTC.

In DNA, the CDR3 is TGTGCCAGCAGCCCCCAGGCGGGATTGTTTTTCTTC. Translating it yields CASSPQAGLFFF. J is TRBJ2-1 and V is TRBV7-2; TRBD2 is a possible D gene (6 bases). This CDR3 region has 12 residues. CDR1 is SGHTA, CDR2 FQGNSA, per germline. The V gene lost 5 bases and the J gene lost 16 bases, with 18 bases spanning the gap.

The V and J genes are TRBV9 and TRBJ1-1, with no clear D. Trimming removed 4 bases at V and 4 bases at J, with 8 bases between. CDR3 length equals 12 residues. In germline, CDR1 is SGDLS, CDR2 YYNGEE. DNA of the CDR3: TGTGCCAGCAGCCCCGGGTCCACTGAAGCTTTCTTT. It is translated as CASSPGSTEAFF. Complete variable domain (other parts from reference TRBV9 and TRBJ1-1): DSGVTQTPKHLITATGQRVTLRCSPRSGDLSVYWYQQSLDQGLQFLIQYYNGEERAKGNILERFSAQQFPDLHSELNLSSLELGDSALYFCASSPGSTEAFFGQGTRLTVV.

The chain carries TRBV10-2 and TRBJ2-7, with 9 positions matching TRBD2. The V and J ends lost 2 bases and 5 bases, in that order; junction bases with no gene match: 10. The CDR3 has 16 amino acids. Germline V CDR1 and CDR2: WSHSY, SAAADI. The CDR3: CASSEGSGSISDEQYF. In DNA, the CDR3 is TGCGCCAGCAGTGAGGGTAGCGGGAGTATTAGCGACGAGCAGTACTTC.

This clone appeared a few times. CDR3 sequence: CSAESGGTEAFF. For the CDR3, the DNA is TGCAGCGCCGAGTCTGGGGGCACTGAAGCTTTCTTT. The rearrangement uses TRBV29-1 and TRBJ1-1; D is possibly TRBD1 (5 bases). V was clipped by 7 bases and J by 4 bases, with 13 bases between them. CDR3 length: 12 amino acids. Germline assignment: CDR1 SQVTM and CDR2 ANQGSEA.

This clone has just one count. CDR3 sequence: CASSYPPSLAGADNEQFF. The CDR3 DNA follows: TGTGCCAGCAGTTACCCCCCTTCCCTAGCGGGAGCCGACAATGAGCAGTTCTTC. The V gene is TRBV6-2 or TRBV6-3, the J gene TRBJ2-1, with TRBD2 matching 10 bases. The junction had 12 bases not matched to a gene; V was cut back by 2 bases and J by 5 bases. This CDR3 contains 18 residues. The germline gives CDR1 MNHEY, CDR2 SVGEGT.

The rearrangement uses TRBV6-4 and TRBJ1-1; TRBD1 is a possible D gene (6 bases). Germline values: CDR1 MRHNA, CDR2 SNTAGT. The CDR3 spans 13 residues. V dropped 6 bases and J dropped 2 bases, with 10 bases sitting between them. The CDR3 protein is CASRRGHNTEAFF. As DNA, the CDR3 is TGTGCCAGCAGGCGGGGACATAACACTGAAGCTTTCTTT.